Each of the 29 T cell receptor beta chains below was sequenced from the same sample in a study of Tregs in tolerant kidney transplant recipients. Repertoires were generated with immunoSEQ multiplex PCR, while TCRdb's copy carries only in-frame clones and drops some. The profile shows about 77,000 clones, around 98% of them singletons. Source: CD4+ T cells from blood, taken before the transplant. These receptors originate from a human donor who received a combined kidney and bone marrow transplant.

The chain links TRBV4-2 to TRBJ1-2; TRBD1 matches at 8 bases. The CDR3 extends over 15 amino acids. The V and J ends lost 1 base and 3 bases, in that order; junction bases with no gene match: 4. Germline lookup yields CDR1 LGHNA and CDR2 YNFKEQ. The CDR3 sequence: CASSQGGQAYYGYTF. The DNA for the CDR3 is TGTGCCAGCAGCCAAGGGGGACAGGCGTACTATGGCTACACCTTC.

The chain carries TRBV5-4 and TRBJ1-1, with D uncertain. The CDR3 runs 13 residues. V lost 3 bases and J 1 base, leaving 7 bases between the germline ends. The germline CDR1 and CDR2 sequences are SGHNT and YYREEE (reference sequence). The CDR3 region has the DNA TGTGCCAGCAGCTGGCGGGGGAACACTGAAGCTTTCTTT. Its protein product is CASSWRGNTEAFF.

This chain's CDR3 is CASSLVSGTGAPNEQYF. The DNA of the CDR3 is TGTGCCAGCAGCTTGGTCAGTGGTACAGGGGCTCCTAACGAGCAGTACTTC. The chain carries TRBV5-5 and TRBJ2-7, with 7 bases aligning to TRBD1. This CDR3 contains 17 residues. The V segment lost 0 bases and the J segment 5 bases; nucleotides outside the gene matches: 14. Germline V lookup: CDR1 SGHKS, CDR2 YYEKEE (reference sequence).

This rearrangement joins TRBV2 to TRBJ1-2; TRBD1 matches at 8 bases. The CDR3 runs to 13 residues. The germline gives CDR1 SNHLY, CDR2 FYNNEI. The junction had 5 bases not matched to a gene; V was cut back by 6 bases and J by 5 bases. CDR3 amino acids: CASSVTGGYGYTF. The CDR3 DNA reads TGTGCCAGCAGCGTCACAGGGGGATATGGCTACACCTTC.

This chain links TRBV7-6 with TRBJ1-3; 8 positions agree with TRBD1. The CDR3 extends over 15 amino acids. Germline V gene data show CDR1 as SGHVS and CDR2 as FNYEAQ. The trim removed 5 bases at V and 4 bases at J, leaving 7 bases unmatched. CDR3 bases: TGTGCCAGCAGCGATCAGGGGGCAAGGGGAAACACCATATATTTT. Encoded protein: CASSDQGARGNTIYF.

The CDR3 region is CASSYSWDRYYNEQFF. Here the CDR3 DNA reads TGTGCCAGCAGTTATTCTTGGGACAGGTACTACAATGAGCAGTTCTTC. The chain has TRBV6-9 and TRBJ2-1, with TRBD1 identical over 8 bases. This CDR3 region has 16 residues. The germline CDR1 and CDR2 sequences are MNHGY and SVAAGI. The V gene end was trimmed by 0 bases and the J gene end by 3 bases; junction bases not matched to a gene: 4.

This chain links TRBV7-2 with TRBJ1-5; TRBD1 matches at 8 bases. CDR3 length: 16 amino acids. The trim removed 1 base at V and 7 bases at J, leaving 9 bases unmatched. Germline V gene sequence: CDR1 SGHTA, CDR2 FQGNSA. CDR3 coding DNA: TGTGCCAGCAGCTTAGGGGCAGGGGGCGCGGGGCAGCCCCAGCATTTT. This gives the protein CASSLGAGGAGQPQHF.

The chain recombines TRBV4-3 with TRBJ2-4; no reliable D call. In germline, CDR1 is LGHNA, CDR2 YSLEER. The V gene lost 2 bases and the J gene lost 0 bases, with 17 bases spanning the gap. The CDR3 contains 18 residues. The DNA of the CDR3 is TGCGCCAGCAGCCAACGGGTCAGCGACTCCTTAGCCAAAAACATTCAGTACTTC. Amino acids: CASSQRVSDSLAKNIQYF.

The chain employs TRBV19 and TRBJ2-7; 7 bases align to TRBD2. The CDR3 spans 16 residues. V lost 4 bases to trimming and J lost 2 bases; unmatched junction nucleotides: 11. CDR1 and CDR2 from the germline V gene are LNHDA and SQIVND (reference sequence). The CDR3 here is CASSNSGGRTTYEQYF. The CDR3 nucleotides are TGTGCCAGTAGTAATTCTGGCGGGAGAACCACCTACGAGCAGTACTTC. The variable domain in full, with the rest retrieved from reference TRBV19 and TRBJ2-7, is DGGITQSPKYLFRKEGQNVTLSCEQNLNHDAMYWYRQDPGQGLRLIYYSQIVNDFQKGDIAEGYSVSREKKESFPLTVTSAQKNPTAFYLCASSNSGGRTTYEQYFGPGTRLTVT.

The chain is built from TRBV5-1 and TRBJ1-2; D is uncertain. V lost 4 bases and J 6 bases, leaving 13 bases between the germline ends. The CDR3 runs to 13 residues. From germline, CDR1 is SGHRS and CDR2 YFSETQ. The CDR3 nucleotides read TGCGCCAGCAGCCAGTTATACAGTGATGGCTACACCTTC. Translating gives CASSQLYSDGYTF.

The sample holds one count of this clone. This rearrangement joins TRBV11-2 to TRBJ2-1, with a tentative D call TRBD2 (7 bases). CDR1 and CDR2 (germline): SGHAT, FQNNGV. V was trimmed by 5 bases and J by 8 bases, leaving 22 bases between them. This CDR3 region has 16 residues. Written as DNA, the CDR3 is TGTGCCAGCAGCCCCCTCTGGGGGGGGGCCATTCATGAGCAGTTCTTC. It specifies CASSPLWGGAIHEQFF. The complete variable domain, with remaining parts taken from reference TRBV11-2 and TRBJ2-1, reads EAGVAQSPRYKIIEKRQSVAFWCNPISGHATLYWYQQILGQGPKLLIQFQNNGVVDDSQLPKDRFSAERLKGVDSTLKIQPAKLEDSAVYLCASSPLWGGAIHEQFFGPGTRLTVL.

This clone was seen only once. The chain is built from TRBV4-1 and TRBJ2-7; 9 nucleotides align to TRBD1. Germline-derived CDR1 and CDR2 are MGHRA and YSYEKL. With 4 bases clipped from V and 7 bases from J, the junction kept 17 bases outside the gene matches. This CDR3 spans 17 amino acids. CDR3 loop: CASSRGGDRVIRGEQYF. The CDR3 DNA is TGCGCCAGCAGCCGAGGAGGGGACAGGGTGATTCGGGGAGAGCAGTACTTC.

This clone has just one count. The gene calls are TRBV30 and TRBJ1-5, with D unresolved. CDR1 is GTSNPN, CDR2 SVGIG, per germline (reference sequence). There are 13 residues in the CDR3. Trimming pared 0 bases from V and 7 bases from J, leaving 10 bases between. The CDR3 region is CAWSVSGNQPQHF. Written as DNA, the CDR3 is TGTGCCTGGAGTGTATCCGGGAACCAGCCCCAGCATTTT.

This clone was observed once. The genes are TRBV7-3 and TRBJ2-5, with TRBD2 matching 7 bases. This CDR3 comprises 13 residues. The V gene's germline CDR1 is SGHTA and CDR2 FQGTGA. Losses at the gene ends were 2 bases for V and 6 bases for J; bases not matched to a gene: 3. CDR3: CASSLAGAQTQYF. CDR3 in DNA: TGTGCCAGCAGCTTAGCGGGAGCACAGACCCAGTACTTC.

The V call is TRBV7-2, the J call TRBJ1-1; the match to TRBD1 covers 7 bases. V dropped 3 bases and J dropped 4; count of bases not matched to a gene: 5. The CDR3 is 14 amino acids. Germline-derived CDR1 and CDR2 are SGHTA and FQGNSA. CDR3 DNA: TGTGCCAGCAGCTTCAGGGGGGAGGTCACTGAAGCTTTCTTT. Translation: CASSFRGEVTEAFF.

A single count supports this clone. The rearrangement joins TRBV7-9 to TRBJ1-2; D gene unclear. V shed 4 bases and J shed 10 bases, with 10 bases lying between them. This CDR3 has 11 amino acids. CDR1 is SEHNR and CDR2 is FQNEAQ in the germline V gene (reference sequence). CDR3 DNA sequence: TGTGCCAGCAGCTCAGCGAGCATCTACACCTTC. This translates into CASSSASIYTF.

This CDR3 reads CASSFGQQITYNEQFF. For the CDR3, the DNA is TGTGCCAGTAGCTTCGGACAGCAAATTACCTACAATGAGCAGTTCTTC. This sequence joins TRBV19 and TRBJ2-1, with D possibly being TRBD1 (6 bases). Trimming stripped 6 bases from V and 2 bases from J, with 17 bases between. CDR3 length equals 16 residues. The germline CDR1 and CDR2 sequences are LNHDA and SQIVND (reference sequence).

The genes are TRBV5-1 and TRBJ2-3; the D gene is possibly TRBD2 (6 bases). Germline V lookup: CDR1 SGHRS, CDR2 YFSETQ. The CDR3 covers 16 residues. Trimming took 1 base from V and 3 from J, leaving 15 bases between them. The CDR3 coding sequence is TGCGCCAGCAGCTTGTTCTTACCCGGGGGAACAGATACGCAGTATTTT. Protein sequence: CASSLFLPGGTDTQYF.

The V and J genes are TRBV9 and TRBJ2-3; 7 bases fit TRBD2. The CDR3 has 15 residues. Unmatched junction bases numbered 4, after V lost 0 bases and J lost 3 bases. The germline V gene encodes CDR1 SGDLS and CDR2 YYNGEE. The CDR3 sequence is CASSVAGGGTDTQYF. In DNA form, the CDR3 reads TGTGCCAGCAGCGTAGCTGGGGGGGGGACAGATACGCAGTATTTT.

The chain is built from TRBV6-1 and TRBJ2-7; the D gene is possibly TRBD2 (6 bases). The V end was cut by 5 bases, the J end by 3 bases, with 14 bases between. Germline CDR1 and CDR2: MNHNS and SASEGT. There are 14 residues in the CDR3. This CDR3 is CASSIGTSFYEQYF. For the CDR3, the DNA is TGTGCCAGCAGTATCGGGACTTCTTTCTACGAGCAGTACTTC.

The rearrangement links TRBV7-6 to TRBJ1-1; D is uncertain. The length of the CDR3 is 13 residues. V was shortened by 2 bases and J by 3 bases, with 7 bases between the two germline ends. Germline CDR1 reads SGHVS; CDR2 reads FNYEAQ. The CDR3 DNA is TGTGCCAGCAGCTTAAACTTCGACACTGAAGCTTTCTTT. This encodes CASSLNFDTEAFF. The full variable domain, with the rest looked up from reference TRBV7-6 and TRBJ1-1, is GAGVSQSPRYKVTKRGQDVALRCDPISGHVSLYWYRQALGQGPEFLTYFNYEAQQDKSGLPNDRFSAERPEGSISTLTIQRTEQRDSAMYRCASSLNFDTEAFFGQGTRLTVV.

The V call is TRBV14, the J call TRBJ2-1, with 10 bases fitting TRBD1. V was clipped by 4 bases and J by 4 bases; unmatched bases: 4. The germline V gene has CDR1 SGHDN and CDR2 FVKESK. The CDR3 has 15 residues. Here the CDR3 DNA reads TGTGCCAGCAGCCTGGGACAGGGGAATTACAATGAGCAGTTCTTC. This gives the protein CASSLGQGNYNEQFF.

This clone was recorded only once. The chain couples TRBV5-4 to TRBJ2-7, with D possibly TRBD1 on 6 matching bases. Germline lookup yields CDR1 SGHNT and CDR2 YYREEE (reference sequence). The CDR3 is 16 residues long. The ends were cut back, 4 bases at V and 2 bases at J, with 19 bases in the middle. DNA of the CDR3: TGTGCCAGCAGCCTAGGGGGAGATCCCGCCCCCTACGAGCAGTACTTC. Protein product: CASSLGGDPAPYEQYF.

This sequence joins TRBV4-2 and TRBJ2-3, with 11 bases that match TRBD2. Trimming took 0 bases from V and 4 from J; bases not matched to a gene: 3. CDR3 length: 16 amino acids. Germline CDR1 and CDR2: LGHNA and YNFKEQ. CDR3: CASSQELAGVADTQYF. As DNA, the CDR3 is TGTGCCAGCAGCCAAGAACTAGCGGGGGTGGCAGATACGCAGTATTTT.

The rearrangement links TRBV5-1 to TRBJ1-4, with a tentative D call TRBD1 (5 bases). Trimming left V 2 bases short and J 3 bases short, with 8 bases between. The length of the CDR3 is 14 residues. Per the germline V gene, CDR1 is SGHRS and CDR2 is YFSETQ. The CDR3 loop reads CASSLRQSNEKLFF. In nucleotides, the CDR3 is TGCGCCAGCAGCTTAAGACAGTCTAATGAAAAACTGTTTTTT. Based on the CDR3 plus reference TRBV5-1 and TRBJ1-4, the full variable domain is KAGVTQTPRYLIKTRGQQVTLSCSPISGHRSVSWYQQTPGQGLQFLFEYFSETQRNKGNFPGRFSGRQFSNSRSEMNVSTLELGDSALYLCASSLRQSNEKLFFGSGTQLSVL.

This rearrangement joins TRBV19 to TRBJ1-5; maybe TRBD1 (6 bases). Trimming removed 3 bases at V and 3 bases at J, with 15 bases between. This CDR3 spans 16 amino acids. Germline assignment: CDR1 LNHDA and CDR2 SQIVND (reference sequence). This CDR3 is CASSMAYTGYNQPQHF. CDR3 nucleotide sequence: TGTGCCAGTAGTATGGCCTATACAGGGTACAATCAGCCCCAGCATTTT.

The rearrangement links TRBV5-1 to TRBJ2-1; the match to TRBD1 covers 10 bases. V shed 4 bases and J 2 bases; nucleotides not matched to a gene: 6. This CDR3 has 16 amino acids. Germline V gene data show CDR1 as SGHRS and CDR2 as YFSETQ. Written as DNA, the CDR3 is TGCGCCAGCAGCCCGGACGGGACAGGGGCCTACAATGAGCAGTTCTTC. This codes for CASSPDGTGAYNEQFF.

This chain joins TRBV5-4 and TRBJ2-7; TRBD2 agrees at 14 bases. This CDR3 has 15 residues. Losses at the gene ends were 3 bases for V and 5 bases for J; bases not matched to a gene: 4. The germline V gene has CDR1 SGHNT and CDR2 YYREEE (reference sequence). The CDR3 DNA follows: TGTGCCAGCAGCTACGGGACTAGCGGGAGAAACGAGCAGTACTTC. Protein product: CASSYGTSGRNEQYF.

J is TRBJ2-3 and V is TRBV4-1, with 11 bases fitting TRBD2. Trimming at V came to 8 bases and at J to 2 bases, leaving 18 bases not matched to a gene. The CDR3 has 19 amino acids. In germline, CDR1 is MGHRA, CDR2 YSYEKL. The CDR3 region is CASEGNVAGGPRATDTQYF. DNA for the CDR3: TGCGCCAGCGAGGGTAACGTAGCGGGGGGGCCAAGGGCCACAGATACGCAGTATTTT.